This T cell receptor (beta chain) was sequenced in a study of blood T cell repertoires in COVID-19. Seattle researchers signed up patients amid active infection and tracked them longitudinally. The CDR3 is made up of 16 amino acids. V lost 0 bases to trimming and J lost 4 bases; unmatched junction nucleotides: 9. CDR1 and CDR2 from the germline V gene are KGHSH and LQKENI. The repertoire was sequenced with immunoSEQ multiplex PCR; TCRdb's copy has only in-frame clones and lacks some. Found here are around 300,000 clones, 85% to 90% of them singletons; the top ten hold 6.3%. This chain connects TRBV18 to TRBJ2-7, with 7 bases fitting TRBD2. The source is a woman aged 45-59 years with COVID-19, enrolled during active disease. Source material: peripheral blood. The CDR3 is CASSPPGHREVYEQYF. CDR3 nucleotides: TGTGCCAGCTCACCACCCGGACACCGGGAGGTGTACGAGCAGTACTTC.